A selection of T cell receptor beta chains follows, all from one sample in a study of T cell responses to AZD1222 COVID-19 vaccine. Clones were read by immunoSEQ multiplex PCR, and TCRdb kept only the in-frame ones, dropping some. In the table there are roughly 50,000 clones, 65% to 80% of which are singletons. The source material was peripheral blood, sampled on day 0 of AZD1222 vaccination. The receptors originated from an adult in good health. CDR3s include the opening cysteine and the closing phenylalanine or tryptophan. The order of the fields is D gene, clone size, V gene, J gene, CDR3 protein, CDR3 DNA. The D gene is left open where the match is weak. Size is omitted from some rows. Given values are once, few, many or a class for expanded clones.

d_gene: TRBD1
abundance: NA
v_gene: TRBV5-5
j_gene: TRBJ1-1
CDR3aa: CASSPGTGPTEAFF
CDR3nt: TGTGCCAGCAGCCCCGGGACAGGGCCCACTGAAGCTTTCTTT

d_gene: NA
abundance: NA
v_gene: TRBV7-2
j_gene: TRBJ2-7
CDR3aa: CASSPRDSLYEQYF
CDR3nt: TGTGCCAGCAGCCCTCGGGACTCCCTTTACGAGCAGTACTTC

d_gene: NA
abundance: few
v_gene: TRBV29-1
j_gene: TRBJ2-6
CDR3aa: CSVEGASATGANVLTF
CDR3nt: TGCAGCGTTGAGGGGGCGAGCGCTACTGGGGCCAACGTCCTGACTTTC

d_gene: TRBD1
abundance: medium-sized
v_gene: TRBV5-5
j_gene: TRBJ2-7
CDR3aa: CASSFGQGSYEQYF
CDR3nt: TGTGCCAGCAGCTTTGGACAGGGGTCCTACGAGCAGTACTTC

d_gene: TRBD1
abundance: NA
v_gene: TRBV7-8
j_gene: TRBJ1-6
CDR3aa: CASSLAQGADSPLHF
CDR3nt: TGTGCCAGCAGCTTAGCACAGGGGGCGGATTCACCCCTCCACTTT

d_gene: TRBD1
abundance: NA
v_gene: TRBV15
j_gene: TRBJ2-7
CDR3aa: CATSRDPGQGYEQYF
CDR3nt: TGTGCCACCAGCAGAGATCCCGGACAGGGCTACGAGCAGTACTTC

d_gene: NA
abundance: NA
v_gene: TRBV27
j_gene: TRBJ1-5
CDR3aa: CASARDPRNQPQHF
CDR3nt: TGTGCCAGCGCCAGGGACCCGCGCAATCAGCCCCAGCATTTT

d_gene: NA
abundance: once
v_gene: TRBV27
j_gene: TRBJ1-1
CDR3aa: CASSFLRGEAFF
CDR3nt: TGTGCCAGCAGTTTCCTCAGGGGTGAAGCTTTCTTT

d_gene: TRBD2
abundance: NA
v_gene: TRBV7-2
j_gene: TRBJ2-5
CDR3aa: CASSSDLSSGRALGETQYF
CDR3nt: TGTGCCAGCAGCTCGGACCTTTCTAGCGGGAGGGCCCTGGGAGAGACCCAGTACTTC

d_gene: TRBD1
abundance: NA
v_gene: TRBV11-2
j_gene: TRBJ1-2
CDR3aa: CASSFWTGGYGYTF
CDR3nt: TGTGCCAGCAGCTTCTGGACAGGGGGATATGGCTACACCTTC

d_gene: NA
abundance: NA
v_gene: TRBV1
j_gene: TRBJ1-1
CDR3aa: CTSSQDPTGLGTEAFF
CDR3nt: TGCACCAGCAGCCAAGACCCGACAGGGCTGGGCACTGAAGCTTTCTTT

d_gene: NA
abundance: NA
v_gene: TRBV6-5
j_gene: TRBJ1-1
CDR3aa: CASSSGLLNTEAFF
CDR3nt: TGTGCCAGCAGCTCGGGACTGCTGAACACTGAAGCTTTCTTT

d_gene: NA
abundance: NA
v_gene: TRBV27
j_gene: TRBJ2-7
CDR3aa: CASSRNSRTYEQYF
CDR3nt: TGTGCCAGCAGTCGCAATAGTCGAACCTACGAGCAGTACTTC

d_gene: NA
abundance: NA
v_gene: TRBV28
j_gene: TRBJ1-1
CDR3aa: CASSFSGGNTEAFF
CDR3nt: TGTGCCAGCAGTTTTTCGGGGGGGAACACTGAAGCTTTCTTT

d_gene: NA
abundance: NA
v_gene: TRBV6-6
j_gene: TRBJ1-3
CDR3aa: CASSYPPSGNTIYF
CDR3nt: TGTGCCAGCAGTTACCCCCCTTCTGGAAACACCATATATTTT

d_gene: NA
abundance: NA
v_gene: TRBV19
j_gene: TRBJ1-6
CDR3aa: CALTKELNSPLHF
CDR3nt: TGTGCCCTTACCAAGGAACTAAATTCACCCCTCCACTTT

d_gene: NA
abundance: NA
v_gene: TRBV5-8
j_gene: TRBJ1-5
CDR3aa: CASSSDRNQPQHF
CDR3nt: TGTGCCAGCAGCTCCGACAGAAATCAGCCCCAGCATTTT

d_gene: NA
abundance: NA
v_gene: TRBV5-1
j_gene: TRBJ2-1
CDR3aa: CASSLGVSLNEQFF
CDR3nt: TGCGCCAGCAGCTTGGGAGTAAGTCTCAATGAGCAGTTCTTC

d_gene: NA
abundance: NA
v_gene: TRBV20-1
j_gene: TRBJ2-5
CDR3aa: CSASKGDSQETQYF
CDR3nt: TGCAGTGCTAGTAAAGGAGACAGCCAAGAGACCCAGTACTTC

d_gene: NA
abundance: NA
v_gene: TRBV12-3/TRBV12-4
j_gene: TRBJ1-3
CDR3aa: CASTPGPGNTIYF
CDR3nt: TGTGCCAGCACCCCCGGCCCTGGGAACACCATATATTTT

d_gene: NA
abundance: once
v_gene: TRBV6-5
j_gene: TRBJ1-1
CDR3aa: CASSYQSGVSTEAFF
CDR3nt: TGTGCCAGCAGTTACCAGTCAGGGGTTAGCACTGAAGCTTTCTTT

d_gene: NA
abundance: few
v_gene: TRBV6-5
j_gene: TRBJ2-1
CDR3aa: CAGKNPQVGEQFF
CDR3nt: TGTGCCGGAAAAAACCCCCAGGTCGGTGAGCAGTTCTTC

d_gene: TRBD1
abundance: NA
v_gene: TRBV19
j_gene: TRBJ1-5
CDR3aa: CASNRGQGDQPQHF
CDR3nt: TGTGCCAGTAATAGAGGGCAGGGGGATCAGCCCCAGCATTTT

d_gene: NA
abundance: NA
v_gene: TRBV28
j_gene: TRBJ2-7
CDR3aa: CASTPLSGSSYEQYF
CDR3nt: TGTGCCAGCACTCCTCTAAGCGGATCTTCCTACGAGCAGTACTTC

d_gene: NA
abundance: NA
v_gene: TRBV6-5
j_gene: TRBJ1-1
CDR3aa: CASSLVVRHTEAFF
CDR3nt: TGTGCCAGCAGCCTCGTTGTGAGACACACTGAAGCTTTCTTT

d_gene: TRBD2
abundance: NA
v_gene: TRBV6-2/TRBV6-3
j_gene: TRBJ2-2
CDR3aa: CASSRTSGNTGELFF
CDR3nt: TGTGCCAGCAGTCGGACTAGCGGGAACACCGGGGAGCTGTTTTTT

d_gene: NA
abundance: NA
v_gene: TRBV5-8
j_gene: TRBJ2-5
CDR3aa: CASSLIRETQYF
CDR3nt: TGTGCCAGCAGCTTAATTAGGGAGACCCAGTACTTC

d_gene: NA
abundance: NA
v_gene: TRBV7-9
j_gene: TRBJ2-1
CDR3aa: CASSSAGNWAMDEQFF
CDR3nt: TGTGCCAGCAGCTCCGCAGGGAACTGGGCAATGGATGAGCAGTTCTTC

d_gene: TRBD1
abundance: once
v_gene: TRBV11-2
j_gene: TRBJ2-7
CDR3aa: CASRTDRGSYEQYF
CDR3nt: TGTGCCAGCAGGACCGACAGGGGAAGCTACGAGCAGTACTTC

d_gene: TRBD1
abundance: NA
v_gene: TRBV3-1/TRBV3-2
j_gene: TRBJ1-5
CDR3aa: CASSHSGQAADQPQHF
CDR3nt: TGTGCCAGCAGCCACTCGGGACAGGCTGCGGATCAGCCCCAGCATTTT

d_gene: TRBD1
abundance: few
v_gene: TRBV28
j_gene: TRBJ1-6
CDR3aa: CASSLGDRDVSPLHF
CDR3nt: TGTGCCAGCAGTTTAGGGGACAGAGATGTTTCACCCCTCCACTTT

d_gene: NA
abundance: NA
v_gene: TRBV15
j_gene: TRBJ1-5
CDR3aa: CATSRGSGASNQPQHF
CDR3nt: TGTGCCACCAGCAGAGGAAGCGGGGCGAGCAATCAGCCCCAGCATTTT

d_gene: NA
abundance: NA
v_gene: TRBV2
j_gene: TRBJ1-2
CDR3aa: CASRSSGIAGTF
CDR3nt: TGTGCCAGCAGGTCGAGCGGTATAGCGGGCACCTTC

d_gene: NA
abundance: NA
v_gene: TRBV3-1/TRBV3-2
j_gene: TRBJ2-7
CDR3aa: CASSQGYGEQYF
CDR3nt: TGTGCCAGCAGCCAGGGGTACGGCGAGCAGTACTTC

d_gene: TRBD2
abundance: NA
v_gene: TRBV18
j_gene: TRBJ2-1
CDR3aa: CASSPQAGGSNEQFF
CDR3nt: TGTGCCAGCTCACCACAAGCGGGAGGATCCAATGAGCAGTTCTTC

d_gene: NA
abundance: NA
v_gene: TRBV5-1
j_gene: TRBJ1-5
CDR3aa: CASSLGFNQPQHF
CDR3nt: TGCGCCAGCAGCTTGGGTTTTAATCAGCCCCAGCATTTT

d_gene: NA
abundance: once
v_gene: TRBV7-8
j_gene: TRBJ2-1
CDR3aa: CASSPGGVYNEQFF
CDR3nt: TGTGCCAGCAGCCCAGGGGGGGTATACAATGAGCAGTTCTTC

d_gene: NA
abundance: NA
v_gene: TRBV28
j_gene: TRBJ1-5
CDR3aa: CASSPYSDQPQHF
CDR3nt: TGTGCCAGCAGTCCCTATTCAGATCAGCCCCAGCATTTT

d_gene: TRBD2
abundance: NA
v_gene: TRBV24-1
j_gene: TRBJ2-3
CDR3aa: CATSGGGTDTQYF
CDR3nt: TGTGCCACTTCGGGAGGAGGGACAGATACGCAGTATTTT

d_gene: TRBD2
abundance: NA
v_gene: TRBV27
j_gene: TRBJ2-1
CDR3aa: CATLRAGGTSYNEQFF
CDR3nt: TGTGCCACTTTGAGGGCGGGAGGAACGTCCTACAATGAGCAGTTCTTC

d_gene: NA
abundance: few
v_gene: TRBV29-1
j_gene: TRBJ1-1
CDR3aa: CSFLGGQMNTEAFF
CDR3nt: TGCAGCTTCCTCGGGGGTCAGATGAACACTGAAGCTTTCTTT

d_gene: NA
abundance: NA
v_gene: TRBV7-7
j_gene: TRBJ2-5
CDR3aa: CASSLGSAGPQETQYF
CDR3nt: TGTGCCAGCAGCTTAGGCTCAGCGGGCCCTCAAGAGACCCAGTACTTC

d_gene: NA
abundance: few
v_gene: TRBV19
j_gene: TRBJ1-5
CDR3aa: CASQDGGAYYNQPQHF
CDR3nt: TGTGCCAGTCAAGATGGGGGGGCGTACTACAATCAGCCCCAGCATTTT

d_gene: NA
abundance: NA
v_gene: TRBV19
j_gene: TRBJ1-2
CDR3aa: CATTPQLEGVDGYTF
CDR3nt: TGTGCCACCACCCCGCAGCTGGAAGGGGTGGATGGCTACACCTTC

d_gene: NA
abundance: NA
v_gene: TRBV25-1
j_gene: TRBJ1-1
CDR3aa: CASSDHGDHLRAEAFF
CDR3nt: TGTGCCAGCAGTGACCATGGGGACCATCTTAGGGCTGAAGCTTTCTTT

d_gene: NA
abundance: NA
v_gene: TRBV24-1
j_gene: TRBJ2-5
CDR3aa: CATSDFDGQETQYF
CDR3nt: TGTGCCACCAGTGATTTTGACGGCCAAGAGACCCAGTACTTC

d_gene: NA
abundance: NA
v_gene: TRBV25-1
j_gene: TRBJ1-3
CDR3aa: CASRARDGSGNTIYF
CDR3nt: TGTGCAAGCAGGGCGAGGGATGGGTCTGGAAACACCATATATTTT

d_gene: NA
abundance: few
v_gene: TRBV7-2
j_gene: TRBJ1-6
CDR3aa: CASSLGVAGVMDSPLHF
CDR3nt: TGTGCCAGCAGCTTAGGAGTGGCGGGGGTGATGGATTCACCCCTCCACTTT

d_gene: NA
abundance: NA
v_gene: TRBV29-1
j_gene: TRBJ1-4
CDR3aa: CSVEVDATNEKLFF
CDR3nt: TGCAGCGTTGAAGTGGATGCAACTAATGAAAAACTGTTTTTT